This T cell receptor (beta chain) was identified during a study of blood T cell repertoires in COVID-19. Study at large: The analysed material was cDNA or gDNA that came from T cells, B-cell-depleted T cells, or PBMCs.

Sequenced by immunoSEQ multiplex PCR; TCRdb stores in-frame clones only, minus some. The sample carries approximately 380,000 clones, approximately 90% recorded once. CDR1 MNHEY and CDR2 SVGEGT come from the germline V gene. This CDR3 is built from 13 residues. The ends were cut back, 6 bases at V and 10 bases at J, with 16 bases in the middle. Sequenced: PBMCs or T cells enriched from blood (not recorded which). This clonotype was obtained from a woman between 40 and 50 years old who had been exposed to COVID-19. V gene TRBV6-2 or TRBV6-3 combines with J gene TRBJ2-1; a weak D match, TRBD2 (6 bases). The CDR3: CASSAGPVFEQFF. For the CDR3, the DNA is TGTGCCAGCAGCGCGGGACCCGTGTTCGAGCAGTTCTTC.